This T cell receptor (beta chain) is drawn from a study of blood T cell repertoires in COVID-19. The CDR3 totals 16 residues. The germline gives CDR1 MNHGY, CDR2 SVAAGI. V was shortened by 1 base and J by 7 bases, with 20 bases between the two germline ends. This table comes from immunoSEQ multiplex PCR, and its TCRdb copy is limited to in-frame clones, with some not included. The sample consists of 200,000 or so clones, about 87% of them appearing once. The chain recombines TRBV6-9 with TRBJ2-7; tentative D call: TRBD1 (7 bases). The sample was peripheral blood. The receptor was derived from a man in his fifties or sixties with acute or convalescent COVID-19. The CDR3 reads CASSYFWGVARGEQYF. The CDR3 bases are TGTGCCAGCAGTTATTTTTGGGGGGTAGCCAGGGGGGAGCAGTACTTC.